This TCR beta chain was observed in a study of shared clonotypes between healthy human individuals. The assay was immunoSEQ multiplex PCR, and TCRdb's table has in-frame clones only and misses some. The table has roughly 2 million clones, approximately 94% seen once; the top ten hold around 1.1%. The germline gives CDR1 SEHNR, CDR2 FQNEAQ (reference sequence). V lost 5 bases and J lost 2, with 15 bases in between. The CDR3 runs 15 residues. Positively selected for CCR7, the CD45RO-negative cells used as naive CD8 cells excluded terminally differentiated effector memory CD45RA+ cells. Sequences were obtained from naive CD8+ T cells sorted from blood. The chain recombines TRBV7-9 with TRBJ1-2; D gene uncertain. This TCR derives from a man aged 18 to 35 in good health. The CDR3 protein is CASSHFIGSNYGYTF. The CDR3 DNA follows: TGTGCCAGCAGCCACTTCATAGGGTCAAACTATGGCTACACCTTC. The full variable domain, rest sourced from reference TRBV7-9 and TRBJ1-2, is DTGVSQNPRHKITKRGQNVTFRCDPISEHNRLYWYRQTLGQGPEFLTYFQNEAQLEKSRLLSDRFSAERPKGSFSTLEIQRTEQGDSAMYLCASSHFIGSNYGYTFGSGTRLTVV.